The 29 T cell receptor beta chains below come from one sample, sequenced in a study of shared T cell receptors in the human thymus. Method: immunoSEQ multiplex PCR; TCRdb's copy keeps in-frame clones and lacks some. This table holds about 660,000 clones, 70% to 90% found once. The same sample was also used in a study of human thymus T cells.

Sequenced sample: thymocytes. These receptors were collected from a boy less than two years old with a congenital heart defect.

This CDR3 reads CASSIQVQRGNEQFF. The CDR3 coding sequence is TGTGCCAGTAGTATTCAGGTCCAGCGGGGGAATGAGCAGTTCTTC. This sequence joins TRBV19 and TRBJ2-1; 8 bases fit TRBD2. Germline V lookup: CDR1 LNHDA, CDR2 SQIVND (reference sequence). This CDR3 has 15 amino acids. Germline trimming cut 3 bases from V and 7 bases from J; bases unmatched to any gene: 8.

V is TRBV7-3 and J is TRBJ2-1, with 10 nucleotides matching TRBD2. Germline values: CDR1 SGHTA, CDR2 FQGTGA. There are 15 residues in the CDR3. The V segment lost 4 bases and the J segment 6 bases; nucleotides outside the gene matches: 6. CDR3 in amino acids: CASSSGVAGGNEQFF. The CDR3 DNA reads TGTGCCAGCAGCTCCGGAGTAGCGGGGGGCAATGAGCAGTTCTTC. Based on the CDR3 plus reference TRBV7-3 and TRBJ2-1, the full variable domain is GAGVSQTPSNKVTEKGKYVELRCDPISGHTALYWYRQSLGQGPEFLIYFQGTGAADDSGLPNDRFFAVRPEGSVSTLKIQRTERGDSAVYLCASSSGVAGGNEQFFGPGTRLTVL.

The CDR3 DNA follows: TGTGCTAGTGGTTTGGATCAGGGCGGAGAGACCCAGTACTTC. It translates to CASGLDQGGETQYF. This sequence joins TRBV12-5 and TRBJ2-5; a weak D match, TRBD1 (5 bases). Germline V gene sequence: CDR1 LGHNT, CDR2 FRNRAP. V shed 1 base and J shed 4 bases, with 10 bases lying between them. The CDR3 consists of 14 residues.

The rearrangement uses TRBV11-3 and TRBJ2-1, with D unclear. V was clipped by 3 bases and J by 9 bases, with 15 bases between them. This CDR3 contains 14 residues. The germline V gene has CDR1 SGHNT and CDR2 YENEEA. The CDR3 sequence: CASSFIERLAEQFF. CDR3 nucleotides: TGTGCCAGCAGCTTTATAGAGCGCCTGGCTGAGCAGTTCTTC.

The V gene is TRBV4-3, the J gene TRBJ2-1, with 8 bases fitting TRBD2. Per germline, CDR1 LGHNA and CDR2 YSLEER. The CDR3 runs 16 residues. Trimming cost V 6 bases and J 0 bases; bases outside gene matches: 7. CDR3 residues: CASSSSGSSSYNEQFF. In DNA, the CDR3 is TGCGCCAGCAGTTCGAGCGGGAGCAGCTCCTACAATGAGCAGTTCTTC.

The chain joins TRBV9 to TRBJ2-5; 7 bases line up with TRBD1. This CDR3 region has 15 residues. The junction had 12 bases not matched to a gene; V was cut back by 5 bases and J by 5 bases. The germline CDR1 and CDR2 sequences are SGDLS and YYNGEE. CDR3 sequence reads: CASSRGRGPGETQYF. In DNA, the CDR3 is TGTGCCAGCAGTAGGGGGCGCGGCCCGGGGGAGACCCAGTACTTC.

J is TRBJ2-5 and V is TRBV7-2; 11 bases map to TRBD2. Germline CDR1 reads SGHTA; CDR2 reads FQGNSA. V shed 2 bases and J 3 bases; nucleotides not matched to a gene: 5. The CDR3 length is 16 residues. As DNA, the CDR3 is TGTGCCAGCAGCTTATGGCCGGGACTAGCGGAAGAGACCCAGTACTTC. Encoded protein: CASSLWPGLAEETQYF.

This chain uses TRBV30 with TRBJ2-7; TRBD1 aligns across 8 bases. Germline V gene lookup returns CDR1 GTSNPN and CDR2 SVGIG (reference sequence). The CDR3 is 13 residues long. V lost 3 bases, J lost 5 bases, and 6 bases stayed unmatched. CDR3 sequence: CAWRDREANEQYF. The CDR3 DNA is TGTGCCTGGAGGGACAGGGAAGCTAACGAGCAGTACTTC. The whole variable domain, remainder taken from reference TRBV30 and TRBJ2-7, is SQTIHQWPATLVQPVGSPLSLECTVEGTSNPNLYWYRQAAGRGLQLLFYSVGIGQISSEVPQNLSASRPQDRQFILSSKKLLLSDSGFYLCAWRDREANEQYFGPGTRLTVT.

This chain uses TRBV5-4 with TRBJ2-6; unclear D gene. Trimming shortened V by 5 bases and J by 0 bases, and 3 bases separated the two germline ends. Per germline, CDR1 SGHNT and CDR2 YYREEE (reference sequence). The CDR3 has 13 amino acids. Here the CDR3 reads CASRSSGANVLTF. In DNA form, the CDR3 reads TGTGCCAGCAGGAGCTCTGGGGCCAACGTCCTGACTTTC.

J is TRBJ2-5 and V is TRBV6-5, with 10 bases lining up with TRBD2. The CDR3 has 14 residues. Germline CDR1 MNHEY, CDR2 SVGAGI. The CDR3 loop reads CGPPGLALQETQYF. CDR3 nucleotides: TGTGGCCCTCCGGGACTAGCGCTTCAAGAGACCCAGTACTTC.

This chain links TRBV9 with TRBJ2-1; D perhaps matches TRBD2 (5 bases). CDR3 size: 14 residues. V was clipped by 3 bases and J by 3 bases, with 10 bases between them. Germline CDR1 is SGDLS and CDR2 is YYNGEE. For the CDR3, the DNA is TGTGCCAGCAGCGGAGGGCTGTACTACAATGAGCAGTTCTTC. This translates into CASSGGLYYNEQFF.

V and J are TRBV29-1 and TRBJ1-1, with 8 nucleotides matching TRBD1. There are 15 residues in the CDR3. CDR1 and CDR2 (germline): SQVTM, ANQGSEA. V trimming: 5 bases; J trimming: 6 bases; junction bases outside the gene matches: 14. The CDR3 sequence: CSVCTLGQGKPEAFF. The CDR3 DNA reads as TGCAGCGTTTGTACACTCGGACAGGGAAAGCCTGAAGCTTTCTTT. The variable domain in full, completed from reference TRBV29-1 and TRBJ1-1, reads SAVISQKPSRDICQRGTSLTIQCQVDSQVTMMFWYRQQPGQSLTLIATANQGSEATYESGFVIDKFPISRPNLTFSTLTVSNMSPEDSSIYLCSVCTLGQGKPEAFFGQGTRLTVV.

V and J are TRBV5-5 and TRBJ2-2; 10 bases are a match to TRBD2. The CDR3 extends over 16 amino acids. Germline CDR1 is SGHKS and CDR2 is YYEKEE (reference sequence). Germline trimming cut 4 bases from V and 4 bases from J; bases unmatched to any gene: 7. CDR3 in DNA: TGTGCCAGCAGCCATCTAGCGGGGGCCCCCACCGGGGAGCTGTTTTTT. This translates into CASSHLAGAPTGELFF.

The rearrangement joins TRBV10-2 to TRBJ1-2; 12 nucleotides align to TRBD1. With 2 bases clipped from V and 4 bases from J, the junction kept 2 bases outside the gene matches. The CDR3 runs 15 residues. CDR1 and CDR2 (germline): WSHSY, SAAADI. This CDR3 reads CASSEGTGGGYGYTF. The CDR3 bases are TGCGCCAGCAGTGAGGGGACAGGGGGCGGCTATGGCTACACCTTC.

The genes are TRBV4-3 and TRBJ1-2, with 7 positions matching TRBD1. Germline V CDR1 and CDR2: LGHNA, YSLEER. The CDR3 has 15 residues. Trimming removed 1 base from V and 3 bases from J; junction bases left unmatched: 5. CDR3 in amino acids: CASSQGSGTDYGYTF. The CDR3 bases are TGCGCCAGCAGCCAAGGTTCCGGGACAGACTATGGCTACACCTTC.

The chain combines TRBV7-2 with TRBJ2-7; the match to TRBD1 covers 7 bases. V dropped 0 bases and J dropped 4; count of bases not matched to a gene: 12. CDR3 length: 17 amino acids. CDR1 is SGHTA, CDR2 FQGNSA, per germline. The CDR3, as DNA: TGTGCCAGCAGCTTAGCGCTAAAAACAGGGGAATCATACGAGCAGTACTTC. Translated, it gives CASSLALKTGESYEQYF.

In its sample, this clone was seen once. The gene calls are TRBV2 and TRBJ2-7; 7 positions agree with TRBD2. The V segment lost 9 bases and the J segment 3 bases; nucleotides outside the gene matches: 11. The CDR3 runs to 14 residues. CDR1 and CDR2 from the germline V gene are SNHLY and FYNNEI. CDR3 in amino acids: CASRGTNLGYEQYF. CDR3 sequence (DNA): TGTGCCAGTAGAGGGACTAACCTTGGCTACGAGCAGTACTTC.

V is TRBV6-5 and J is TRBJ2-5; 7 nucleotides match TRBD2. The V and J ends lost 0 bases and 4 bases, in that order; junction bases with no gene match: 8. Germline lookup yields CDR1 MNHEY and CDR2 SVGAGI. The CDR3 consists of 16 residues. The CDR3 nucleotides are TGTGCCAGCAGTTACTCCGGGACTAACCAAGGAGAGACCCAGTACTTC. This codes for CASSYSGTNQGETQYF.

This chain links TRBV10-3 with TRBJ2-7, with 15 bases aligning to TRBD2. Germline V gene sequence: CDR1 ENHRY, CDR2 SYGVKD. After removal of 7 bases from V and 2 bases from J, the junction contained 15 bases not matched to a gene. The length of the CDR3 is 19 residues. This CDR3 reads CAIKGQGQGLAGGPYEQYF. In DNA, the CDR3 is TGTGCCATCAAAGGACAGGGTCAAGGACTAGCGGGAGGGCCCTACGAGCAGTACTTC.

This clone appeared once. The chain combines TRBV28 with TRBJ2-1, with 12 bases fitting TRBD2. Germline lookup yields CDR1 MDHEN and CDR2 SYDVKM. The CDR3 covers 16 residues. V lost 4 bases and J lost 9; bases outside the gene matches: 10. The CDR3 reads CASSSPRTSGNTEQFF. CDR3 in DNA: TGTGCCAGCAGTTCCCCCCGGACTAGCGGGAACACTGAGCAGTTCTTC. The entire variable domain, with the rest obtained from reference TRBV28 and TRBJ2-1, is as follows: DVKVTQSSRYLVKRTGEKVFLECVQDMDHENMFWYRQDPGLGLRLIYFSYDVKMKEKGDIPEGYSVSREKKERFSLILESASTNQTSMYLCASSSPRTSGNTEQFFGPGTRLTVL.

The chain carries TRBV28 and TRBJ2-7; a weak D match, TRBD1 (6 bases). The CDR3 is 11 amino acids. The germline V gene has CDR1 MDHEN and CDR2 SYDVKM. Trimming shortened V by 6 bases and J by 3 bases, and 6 bases separated the two germline ends. The CDR3 bases are TGTGCCAGCAGACAGGGCTACGAGCAGTACTTC. Translated: CASRQGYEQYF.

J is TRBJ1-1 and V is TRBV7-6; 8 nucleotides agree with TRBD1. V was clipped by 2 bases and J by 1 base; unmatched bases: 3. Germline CDR1 SGHVS, CDR2 FNYEAQ. There are 15 residues in the CDR3. Here the CDR3 DNA reads TGTGCCAGCAGCTTAATTGGACAGGGGAACACTGAAGCTTTCTTT. Its protein product is CASSLIGQGNTEAFF. The whole variable domain, remainder taken from reference TRBV7-6 and TRBJ1-1, is GAGVSQSPRYKVTKRGQDVALRCDPISGHVSLYWYRQALGQGPEFLTYFNYEAQQDKSGLPNDRFSAERPEGSISTLTIQRTEQRDSAMYRCASSLIGQGNTEAFFGQGTRLTVV.

V is TRBV6-1 and J is TRBJ2-7; 9 nucleotides match TRBD1. Trimming at V came to 1 base and at J to 6 bases, leaving 7 bases not matched to a gene. Germline lookup yields CDR1 MNHNS and CDR2 SASEGT. This CDR3 has 15 residues. CDR3 protein: CASSEGPGQGSEQYF. CDR3 DNA: TGTGCCAGCAGTGAAGGACCGGGACAGGGATCCGAGCAGTACTTC.

This chain uses TRBV2 with TRBJ1-2; D is perhaps TRBD1 (6 bases). The length of the CDR3 is 15 residues. Trimming cost V 4 bases and J 0 bases, with 12 bases left between them. Germline lookup yields CDR1 SNHLY and CDR2 FYNNEI. CDR3 in DNA: TGTGCCAGCAGTGTTCTACAGGGCGCTAACTATGGCTACACCTTC. This codes for CASSVLQGANYGYTF.

A single count supports this clone. Other DNA sequences from this sample encode an identical CDR3 as well. The V gene is TRBV27, the J gene TRBJ2-7, with TRBD1 matching 7 bases. J gave up 1 base and V 6 bases, and 6 bases lay outside the gene matches. The CDR3 runs 14 residues. CDR1 MNHEY and CDR2 SMNVEV come from the germline V gene (reference sequence). CDR3: CASSRRTGSYEQYF. CDR3 DNA sequence: TGTGCCAGCAGCCGGAGGACAGGTTCCTACGAGCAGTACTTC.

The CDR3 reads CASSVTIAGGPYNEQFF. CDR3 nucleotide sequence: TGTGCCAGTAGTGTCACAATAGCGGGAGGCCCCTACAATGAGCAGTTCTTC. The genes are TRBV19 and TRBJ2-1; 10 bases match TRBD2. The CDR3 runs 17 residues. Trimming cost V 5 bases and J 2 bases; bases outside gene matches: 9. Germline loops: CDR1 LNHDA, CDR2 SQIVND (reference sequence).

The rearrangement links TRBV9 to TRBJ2-6, with D uncertain. The germline CDR1 and CDR2 sequences are SGDLS and YYNGEE. The CDR3 covers 14 residues. Deletions cut 6 bases from V and 4 bases from J, with 11 bases between. As DNA, the CDR3 is TGTGCCAGCAACCTCAACTCGGGGGCCAACGTCCTGACTTTC. The encoded protein is CASNLNSGANVLTF.

V and J are TRBV13 and TRBJ2-5; D perhaps matches TRBD2 (8 bases). This CDR3 contains 14 residues. Trimming took off 2 bases at V and 5 bases at J, with 12 bases between the two ends. Germline CDR1 is PRHDT and CDR2 is FYEKMQ (reference sequence). The CDR3 nucleotides are TGTGCCAGCAGCTTATTAGCGGGACAGGAGACCCAGTACTTC. Translated, it gives CASSLLAGQETQYF.

This chain uses TRBV27 with TRBJ1-4; tentative D call: TRBD1 (6 bases). The germline gives CDR1 MNHEY, CDR2 SMNVEV (reference sequence). V dropped 5 bases and J dropped 1 base, with 14 bases sitting between them. The CDR3 consists of 16 residues. CDR3 residues: CASSPTAGVTNEKLFF. DNA of the CDR3: TGTGCCAGCAGTCCGACCGCAGGGGTAACTAATGAAAAACTGTTTTTT. Based on the CDR3 plus reference TRBV27 and TRBJ1-4, the full variable domain is EAQVTQNPRYLITVTGKKLTVTCSQNMNHEYMSWYRQDPGLGLRQIYYSMNVEVTDKGDVPEGYKVSRKEKRNFPLILESPSPNQTSLYFCASSPTAGVTNEKLFFGSGTQLSVL.